This paragraph covers one TCR beta chain sequence. This entry is derived from a study of blood T cell repertoires in COVID-19. Study-level information: In each case, the material was cDNA or gDNA derived from T cells, B-cell-depleted T cells, or PBMCs.

The V gene's germline CDR1 is SQVTM and CDR2 ANQGSEA. Germline trimming cut 1 base from V and 10 bases from J; bases unmatched to any gene: 9. The CDR3 consists of 13 residues. Assay used: immunoSEQ multiplex PCR; TCRdb lists only in-frame clones, some missing. Here the sample spans roughly 250,000 clones, 75% to 90% being singletons. The sequence came from a woman aged 40 to 49 with acute or convalescent COVID-19. The sequenced sample was peripheral blood. The chain uses TRBV29-1 and TRBJ1-1; TRBD1 aligns across 7 bases. CDR3: CSVEVGTVSRAFF. CDR3 coding DNA: TGCAGCGTTGAAGTTGGGACAGTCAGTAGAGCTTTCTTT.